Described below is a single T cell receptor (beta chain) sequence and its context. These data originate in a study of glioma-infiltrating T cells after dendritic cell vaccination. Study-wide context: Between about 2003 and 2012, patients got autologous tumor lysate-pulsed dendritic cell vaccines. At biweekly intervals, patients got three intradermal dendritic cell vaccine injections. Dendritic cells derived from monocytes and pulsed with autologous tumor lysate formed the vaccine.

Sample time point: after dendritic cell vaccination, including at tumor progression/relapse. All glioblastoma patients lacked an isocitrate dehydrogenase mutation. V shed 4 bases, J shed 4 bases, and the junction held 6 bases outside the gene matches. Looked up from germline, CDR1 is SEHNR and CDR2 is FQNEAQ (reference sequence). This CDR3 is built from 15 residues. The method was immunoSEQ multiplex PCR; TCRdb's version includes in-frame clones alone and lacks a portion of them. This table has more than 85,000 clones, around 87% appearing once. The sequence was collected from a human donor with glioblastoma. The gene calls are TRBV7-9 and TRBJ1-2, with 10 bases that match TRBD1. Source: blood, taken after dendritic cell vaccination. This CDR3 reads CASSYQTGGSYGYTF. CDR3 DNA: TGTGCCAGCAGCTATCAGACAGGGGGCAGCTATGGCTACACCTTC.